This T cell receptor (beta chain) was identified during a study of cytomegalovirus exposure and HLA in healthy donors. Study-wide results and caveats: Analyzed later, most CMV-associated TCR beta chains appeared HLA-restricted. According to the study, 160 or so TCR beta chains were cytomegalovirus-associated. TCR beta sequences numbering some 17,000 were associated with HLA alleles at 0.05 false discovery rate in a later analysis. In an earlier analysis, in 540 or so donors, most V segments appeared productive either ~87% or ~30% of the time.

A multiplex PCR was run with 60 Vbeta primers and 13 Jbeta primers. Data came from immunoSEQ multiplex PCR; TCRdb stores just in-frame clones and leaves some out. The table lists roughly 300,000 clones, 75% to 90% of them singletons. The CDR3 consists of 15 residues. V lost 6 bases, J lost 5 bases, and 6 bases stayed unmatched. Germline-derived CDR1 and CDR2 are MNHNS and SASEGT. This clone was recorded once. The antigen is undetermined. This clonotype originated in a man in his forties or fifties in good health and CMV-seropositive. Sequencing used PBMCs. The chain combines TRBV6-1 with TRBJ1-4, with 10 bases that match TRBD1. The CDR3 is CASREPGQGNEKLFF. The CDR3 DNA is TGTGCCAGCAGAGAACCGGGACAGGGGAATGAAAAACTGTTTTTT.